These 31 T cell receptor beta chains originate from one sample sequenced in a study of blood T cell repertoires in COVID-19. Using immunoSEQ multiplex PCR, the repertoire was profiled, and TCRdb retains in-frame clones only, with some absent. This repertoire shows about 210,000 clones, around 88% found once; its top ten account for 2% to 3%. The sample was PBMCs or T cells enriched from blood (not recorded which). The receptors shown here come from a middle-aged woman with acute COVID-19.

The chain links TRBV5-1 to TRBJ2-5; the D gene is possibly TRBD1 (5 bases). In germline, CDR1 is SGHRS, CDR2 YFSETQ. The CDR3 sequence is 14 residues long. V gave up 0 bases and J gave up 7 bases, with 13 bases separating them. CDR3 in DNA: TGCGCCAGCAGCTTGGGACACAGTAGGGGGACCCAGTACTTC. Translated: CASSLGHSRGTQYF.

V and J are TRBV6-5 and TRBJ2-7; D call uncertain. There are 13 residues in the CDR3. The germline V and J ends were trimmed by 8 bases and 0 bases, with 11 bases remaining between them. From germline, CDR1 is MNHEY and CDR2 SVGAGI. The CDR3 sequence: CASEDRSSYEQYF. CDR3 coding DNA: TGTGCCAGCGAAGACCGGAGCTCCTACGAGCAGTACTTC.

V is TRBV7-2 and J is TRBJ1-3; D gene uncertain. Germline V gene lookup returns CDR1 SGHTA and CDR2 FQGNSA. This CDR3 comprises 15 residues. The V end lost 1 base, the J end lost 3 bases, and 10 bases lay between the germline ends. In nucleotides, the CDR3 is TGTGCCAGCAGCTTAGGGTCCGGGAATGGAAACACCATATATTTT. Its protein is CASSLGSGNGNTIYF.

The CDR3 nucleotides are TGTGCCAGCAGTTTCGCGGGGGCTGGGGGGGAGACCCAGTACTTC. Protein: CASSFAGAGGETQYF. The rearrangement links TRBV28 to TRBJ2-5, with TRBD2 as a possible D gene (7 bases). Germline assignment: CDR1 MDHEN and CDR2 SYDVKM. The CDR3 consists of 15 residues. Trimming took off 3 bases at V and 5 bases at J, with 16 bases between the two ends.

The chain is built from TRBV4-1 and TRBJ1-2, with 9 nucleotides matching TRBD1. This CDR3 spans 16 amino acids. After removal of 4 bases from V and 5 bases from J, the junction contained 11 bases not matched to a gene. Germline CDR1 MGHRA, CDR2 YSYEKL. The CDR3 loop is CASSRINPGQGYGYTF. DNA for the CDR3: TGCGCCAGCAGCCGGATTAATCCGGGACAGGGATATGGCTACACCTTC.

The chain combines TRBV10-1 with TRBJ2-2, with D hard to call. Deletions cut 0 bases from V and 3 bases from J, with 2 bases between. Germline V CDR1 and CDR2: WNHNN, SYGVQD (reference sequence). This CDR3 has 13 residues. The CDR3 loop reads CASSESYTGELFF. The CDR3 bases are TGCGCCAGCAGTGAGTCCTACACCGGGGAGCTGTTTTTT.

In its sample, this clone was seen once. This chain's CDR3 is CASSYKTGVGDTEAFF. In DNA form, the CDR3 reads TGTGCCAGCAGTTACAAAACAGGGGTGGGCGACACTGAAGCTTTCTTT. This chain links TRBV6-2 or TRBV6-3 with TRBJ1-1; 7 bases are shared with TRBD1. The CDR3 is made up of 16 amino acids. CDR1 and CDR2 from the germline V gene are MNHEY and SVGEGT. The junction had 9 bases not matched to a gene; V was cut back by 2 bases and J by 3 bases.

This chain joins TRBV9 and TRBJ1-6; D is unclear. The CDR3 has 13 residues. Trimming stripped 0 bases from V and 8 bases from J, with 6 bases between. Germline CDR1 and CDR2: SGDLS and YYNGEE. CDR3 loop: CASSVAPDSPLHF. As DNA, the CDR3 is TGTGCCAGCAGCGTAGCGCCGGATTCACCCCTCCACTTT.

This clone was detected only a few times. The chain recombines TRBV28 with TRBJ1-5, with 10 bases fitting TRBD1. The germline V gene has CDR1 MDHEN and CDR2 SYDVKM. V gave up 2 bases and J gave up 3 bases; unmatched junction bases: 4. CDR3 length: 16 residues. CDR3 DNA: TGTGCCAGCAGTTTAGGGGACAGGGGATTCAATCAGCCCCAGCATTTT. This translates into CASSLGDRGFNQPQHF.

The chain joins TRBV6-2 or TRBV6-3 to TRBJ2-7; 9 bases line up with TRBD1. J lost 5 bases, V lost 5 bases, and 10 bases had no gene match. The CDR3 consists of 15 residues. From germline, CDR1 is MNHEY and CDR2 SVGEGT. The CDR3 DNA is TGTGCCAGCAGTGCCGTTTCCGGGACAGGGAACGAGCAGTACTTC. Translated, it gives CASSAVSGTGNEQYF.

The genes are TRBV11-3 and TRBJ2-5; D is possibly TRBD2 (5 bases). The V and J ends lost 0 bases and 1 base respectively, with 15 bases between them. In germline, CDR1 is SGHNT, CDR2 YENEEA. This CDR3 region has 17 residues. For the CDR3, the DNA is TGTGCCAGCAGCTTAGATCTGAGCACCAGCGGCCAAGAGACCCAGTACTTC. It is translated as CASSLDLSTSGQETQYF.

This rearrangement joins TRBV28 to TRBJ2-7; 9 nucleotides align to TRBD2. In germline, CDR1 is MDHEN, CDR2 SYDVKM. This CDR3 contains 14 residues. J lost 2 bases, V lost 5 bases, and 4 bases had no gene match. This CDR3 is CASSGTSRPYEQYV. The CDR3 DNA sequence: TGTGCCAGCAGTGGGACTAGCAGACCCTACGAGCAGTACGTC.

This chain joins TRBV11-2 and TRBJ1-2; 10 bases fit TRBD1. The V gene end was trimmed by 5 bases and the J gene end by 7 bases; junction bases not matched to a gene: 7. CDR3 length: 14 residues. Germline assignment: CDR1 SGHAT and CDR2 FQNNGV. In DNA, the CDR3 is TGTGCCAGCAGCCCATCGACAGGGGGCAGTGGCTACACCTTC. It codes for CASSPSTGGSGYTF.

Only a few counts were recorded for this clone. The chain employs TRBV11-2 and TRBJ2-7; D gene uncertain. The CDR3 has 13 amino acids. The germline V gene encodes CDR1 SGHAT and CDR2 FQNNGV. Deletions cut 0 bases from V and 2 bases from J, with 5 bases between. The CDR3 DNA sequence: TGTGCCAGCAGCTTAGACAGAACCTACGAGCAGTACTTC. It yields the protein CASSLDRTYEQYF.

V and J are TRBV11-2 and TRBJ2-3; TRBD2 is a possible D gene (6 bases). V gave up 3 bases and J gave up 3 bases, with 10 bases separating them. This CDR3 has 14 residues. CDR1 is SGHAT and CDR2 is FQNNGV in the germline V gene. This chain's CDR3 is CASSFLAVTDTQYF. The CDR3 DNA sequence: TGTGCCAGCAGCTTCTTAGCGGTAACAGATACGCAGTATTTT.

The rearrangement joins TRBV5-5 to TRBJ1-3; perhaps TRBD1 as D (5 bases). Looked up from germline, CDR1 is SGHKS and CDR2 is YYEKEE (reference sequence). The CDR3 has 12 amino acids. V lost 4 bases and J 7 bases, leaving 9 bases between the germline ends. The CDR3 nucleotides are TGTGCCAGCAGCGGGGCCCGTAACACCATATATTTT. Residues: CASSGARNTIYF.

The chain has TRBV5-4 and TRBJ1-2; D remains ambiguous. The V end lost 4 bases, the J end lost 2 bases, and 15 bases lay between the germline ends. From germline, CDR1 is SGHNT and CDR2 YYREEE (reference sequence). This CDR3 comprises 15 residues. The CDR3 sequence is CASSPTSAENYGYTF. CDR3 nucleotides: TGTGCCAGCAGCCCCACGAGCGCCGAGAACTATGGCTACACCTTC.

A single count supports this clone. The chain recombines TRBV6-2 or TRBV6-3 with TRBJ2-1; 7 nucleotides agree with TRBD2. The junction had 8 bases not matched to a gene; V was cut back by 5 bases and J by 7 bases. CDR3 length: 14 residues. Germline V gene data show CDR1 as MNHEY and CDR2 as SVGEGT. In DNA form, the CDR3 reads TGTGCCAGCAGTCGCGGACTAGGAGGGAATGAGCAGTTCTTC. Protein sequence: CASSRGLGGNEQFF.

The V gene is TRBV5-8, the J gene TRBJ2-4, with D possibly matching TRBD2 (6 bases). V was trimmed by 5 bases and J by 8 bases, leaving 11 bases between them. Germline CDR1 reads SGHTS; CDR2 reads YDEGEE. The CDR3 has 12 amino acids. The chain's CDR3 is CASRRDLYIQYF. CDR3 nucleotide sequence: TGTGCCAGCAGGCGGGACCTCTACATTCAGTACTTC.

The chain links TRBV5-4 to TRBJ1-3; possible D gene TRBD1, 5 bases. Trimming stripped 4 bases from V and 2 bases from J, with 19 bases between. The CDR3 extends over 17 amino acids. Germline V gene sequence: CDR1 SGHNT, CDR2 YYREEE (reference sequence). CDR3 nucleotide sequence: TGTGCCAGCAGCCTCCCCGATGGGGGGGGAGCTGGAAACACCATATATTTT. As protein: CASSLPDGGGAGNTIYF.

The chain carries TRBV7-9 and TRBJ2-2, with D unclear. Per germline, CDR1 SEHNR and CDR2 FQNEAQ (reference sequence). The length of the CDR3 is 16 residues. V shed 3 bases and J shed 3 bases, with 14 bases lying between them. DNA for the CDR3: TGTGCCAGCAGCTTTATACAAAGAAAAGACACCGGGGAGCTGTTTTTT. Its protein is CASSFIQRKDTGELFF.

This clone has a single count. J is TRBJ2-7 and V is TRBV21-1; TRBD2 is the table's D call and was not checked against the DNA. TRBV21-1 is given as a pseudogene. This CDR3 region has 17 residues. Here the CDR3 reads CASNPPRLALVIYEQYV. The DNA for the CDR3 is TGTGCCAGCAACCCCCCTCGACTAGCGTTAGTTATCTACGAGCAGTACGTC.

The chain links TRBV11-2 to TRBJ2-3; the D gene is possibly TRBD2 (5 bases). Germline-derived CDR1 and CDR2 are SGHAT and FQNNGV. This CDR3 spans 15 amino acids. The ends were cut back, 0 bases at V and 2 bases at J, with 9 bases in the middle. The CDR3 nucleotides are TGTGCCAGCAGCTTAGATAACGGGAACACAGATACGCAGTATTTT. This gives the protein CASSLDNGNTDTQYF.

As to this clone: The same CDR3 can be traced to other DNA sequences in this sample. The chain combines TRBV14 with TRBJ2-2; TRBD1 agrees at 7 bases. V shed 4 bases, J shed 2 bases, and the junction held 4 bases outside the gene matches. Germline V gene sequence: CDR1 SGHDN, CDR2 FVKESK. This CDR3 is 15 amino acids long. Here the CDR3 reads CASSLHRGNTGELFF. The CDR3 bases are TGTGCCAGCAGCCTCCACAGGGGAAACACCGGGGAGCTGTTTTTT.

This chain connects TRBV5-5 to TRBJ2-3; 9 nucleotides agree with TRBD2. The germline V gene encodes CDR1 SGHKS and CDR2 YYEKEE (reference sequence). The CDR3 is 15 residues long. V dropped 5 bases and J dropped 2; count of bases not matched to a gene: 6. Here the CDR3 DNA reads TGTGCCAGCAGACCGACTAGCGGTTTCACAGATACGCAGTATTTT. It specifies CASRPTSGFTDTQYF.

This rearrangement joins TRBV19 to TRBJ1-2; 9 nucleotides align to TRBD1. The CDR3 extends over 15 amino acids. V trimming: 10 bases; J trimming: 1 base; junction bases outside the gene matches: 10. Germline CDR1 and CDR2: LNHDA and SQIVND (reference sequence). The CDR3 here is CAIEVSTGGNYGYTF. CDR3 DNA: TGTGCCATAGAGGTGTCGACAGGGGGTAACTATGGCTACACCTTC.

The gene calls are TRBV1 and TRBJ1-5; the listed D gene, TRBD1, was not tested against the DNA. TRBV1 counts as a pseudogene. CDR3 length equals 16 residues. As DNA, the CDR3 is TGCACCAGCAGCCGAAGTAGGGGGTCGAGCAATCAGCCCCAGCATTTT. Its translation is CTSSRSRGSSNQPQHF.

This clone was detected once. This chain joins TRBV5-5 and TRBJ2-1; TRBD1 aligns across 7 bases. The CDR3 runs 13 residues. Per germline, CDR1 SGHKS and CDR2 YYEKEE (reference sequence). V lost 6 bases to trimming and J lost 4 bases; unmatched junction nucleotides: 4. The CDR3 sequence is CASTGTAYNEQFF. CDR3 DNA: TGTGCCAGCACCGGGACAGCTTACAATGAGCAGTTCTTC.

The chain recombines TRBV7-2 with TRBJ2-1; 7 bases fit TRBD1. CDR1 and CDR2 (germline): SGHTA, FQGNSA. The junction had 3 bases not matched to a gene; V was cut back by 1 base and J by 3 bases. This CDR3 spans 15 amino acids. The CDR3 reads CASSLGTGIYNEQFF. The CDR3 DNA follows: TGTGCCAGCAGCTTAGGGACAGGAATCTACAATGAGCAGTTCTTC.

V gene TRBV2 combines with J gene TRBJ2-2, with D maybe TRBD1 (5 bases). The CDR3 has 14 amino acids. CDR1 is SNHLY, CDR2 FYNNEI, per germline. Trimming removed 4 bases from V and 5 bases from J, with 11 bases in between. The CDR3 DNA reads TGTGCCAGCAGTGGCCCCCGACAGACCGGGGAGCTGTTTTTT. This sequence encodes CASSGPRQTGELFF.

The chain is built from TRBV19 and TRBJ1-5, with 10 bases identical to TRBD1. This CDR3 spans 15 amino acids. The germline V gene encodes CDR1 LNHDA and CDR2 SQIVND (reference sequence). V lost 8 bases to trimming and J lost 1 base; unmatched junction nucleotides: 5. CDR3 bases: TGTGCCAGTGACAGGGGGCGGCTGAGCAATCAGCCCCAGCATTTT. It encodes CASDRGRLSNQPQHF. Full variable domain (outside the CDR3, taken from reference TRBV19 and TRBJ1-5): DGGITQSPKYLFRKEGQNVTLSCEQNLNHDAMYWYRQDPGQGLRLIYYSQIVNDFQKGDIAEGYSVSREKKESFPLTVTSAQKNPTAFYLCASDRGRLSNQPQHFGDGTRLSIL.